This TCR beta chain emerged from a study of blood T cells in healthy people across ages. Germline assignment: CDR1 DFQATT and CDR2 SNEGSKA (reference sequence). This CDR3 is built from 11 residues. V shed 2 bases and J shed 8 bases, with 9 bases lying between them. Combining a sample-barcoded 5' primer with a J-beta primer mix, a second PCR ran for roughly 6 to 12 cycles. TCRdb reprocessed the 5' RACE reads via MiXCR and lists one record per CDR3 protein. The table has hundreds of thousands of distinct CDR3 sequences, under 70% seen once. Study observations and caveats: Observed TCR beta diversity per million T cells went down as age went up. This fall followed a roughly linear course with age. In these data, TCR beta diversity tracked strongly with naive T cell percentage. The authors considered diversity estimates from one million T cells to be underestimates.

This clonotype was seen more than once but under ten times. What it recognizes is unknown. Sequencing was done on a sample of blood. The rearrangement joins TRBV20-1 to TRBJ1-1; tentative D call: TRBD1 (6 bases). The sequence was obtained from a man in his sixties in good health. DNA for the CDR3: TGCAGTGCTAGATCAGGGGAAGAAGCTTTCTTT. This codes for CSARSGEEAFF.